This T cell receptor beta chain emerged from a study of patients and donors after allogeneic stem cell transplantation (dated by TCRdb to 2020 to 2022). Library creation used RT-PCR. Instrument on record: NextSeq 550. In TCRdb, the public reads were trimmed at Q25 with fastp and aligned with MiXCR, with productive beta chains retained. Each CDR3 protein appears once, grouped with its most common genes and DNA. Present in this sample are 920,000 or so distinct CDR3 sequences, roughly 17% of which were seen just once. Around 6% of the sample is taken by the ten largest. Worth noting for this clonotype: Its target antigen remains unknown. Base qualities were left out, and no much larger clone turns up one base away.

For CDR1 and CDR2, the germline V gene (reference sequence) lists LNHDA and SQIVND. After removal of 9 bases from V and 4 bases from J, the junction retains 10 bases not matched to a gene. The CDR3, cysteine through phenylalanine, is 15 amino acids long. CDR3 DNA is the only sequence kept; it has 45 bases, read in frame from the first base. The sequence was collected from a human donor who was either an allogeneic HSCT recipient or a stem cell or donor lymphocyte infusion donor (not recorded which). It is not recorded whose cells these are; they may come from a transplant donor. Material: blood, either unsorted or a sorted T cell fraction (not recorded which). The V and J segments used are TRBV19 and TRBJ1-5, with 9 bases aligning to TRBD1. Here is the DNA: TGTGCCAGCGACAGGGGGAGCGAAAGGAATCAGCCCCAGCATTTT. Translated, this gives CASDRGSERNQPQHF.